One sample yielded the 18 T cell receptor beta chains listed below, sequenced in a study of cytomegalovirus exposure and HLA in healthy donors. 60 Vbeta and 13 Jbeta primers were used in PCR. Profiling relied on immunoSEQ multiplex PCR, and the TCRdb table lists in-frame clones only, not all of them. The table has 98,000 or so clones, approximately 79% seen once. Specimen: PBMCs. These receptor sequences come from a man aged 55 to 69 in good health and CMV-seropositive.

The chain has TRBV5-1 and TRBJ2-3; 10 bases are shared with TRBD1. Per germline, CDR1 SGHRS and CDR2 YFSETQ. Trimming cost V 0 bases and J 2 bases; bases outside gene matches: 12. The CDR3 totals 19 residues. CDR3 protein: CASSLGRGQGTRITDTQYF. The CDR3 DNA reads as TGCGCCAGCAGCTTGGGTCGGGGACAGGGGACTAGAATCACAGATACGCAGTATTTT.

The CDR3, as DNA: TGCGCCAGCCTTCGGGGGGTCGGCACCGGGGAGCTGTTTTTT. Amino acids: CASLRGVGTGELFF. The chain uses TRBV10-2 and TRBJ2-2; 7 bases map to TRBD2. CDR3 length equals 14 residues. Looked up from germline, CDR1 is WSHSY and CDR2 is SAAADI. The V gene end was trimmed by 8 bases and the J gene end by 4 bases; junction bases not matched to a gene: 7.

The CDR3 DNA is TGTGCCAGTAGTATAGAACAGGGGTTGGCTGAGCAGTTCTTC. The encoded protein is CASSIEQGLAEQFF. This chain links TRBV19 with TRBJ2-1, with 7 bases matching TRBD1. CDR3 length equals 14 residues. Losses at the gene ends were 0 bases for V and 9 bases for J; bases not matched to a gene: 5. The germline gives CDR1 LNHDA, CDR2 SQIVND (reference sequence).

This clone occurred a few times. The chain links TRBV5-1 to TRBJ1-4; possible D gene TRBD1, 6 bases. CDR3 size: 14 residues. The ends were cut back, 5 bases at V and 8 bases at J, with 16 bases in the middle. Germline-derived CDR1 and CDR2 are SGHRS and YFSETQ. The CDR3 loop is CASRSSFGTEKLFF. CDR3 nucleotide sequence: TGCGCCAGCAGATCCTCGTTCGGGACAGAAAAACTGTTTTTT.

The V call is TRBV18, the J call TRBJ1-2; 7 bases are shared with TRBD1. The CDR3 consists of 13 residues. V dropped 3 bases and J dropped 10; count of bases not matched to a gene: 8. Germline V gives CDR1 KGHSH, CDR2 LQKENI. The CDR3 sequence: CASSPGQLMVYTF. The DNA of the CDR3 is TGTGCCAGCTCACCGGGACAGCTGATGGTCTACACCTTC.

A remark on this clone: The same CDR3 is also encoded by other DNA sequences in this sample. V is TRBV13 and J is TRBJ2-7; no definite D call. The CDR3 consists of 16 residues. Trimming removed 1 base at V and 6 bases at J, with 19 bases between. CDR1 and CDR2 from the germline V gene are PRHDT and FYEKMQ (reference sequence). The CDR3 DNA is TGTGCCAGCAGCTTAGTAACAGAACCAAAATACGGCGAGCAGTACTTC. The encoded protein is CASSLVTEPKYGEQYF.

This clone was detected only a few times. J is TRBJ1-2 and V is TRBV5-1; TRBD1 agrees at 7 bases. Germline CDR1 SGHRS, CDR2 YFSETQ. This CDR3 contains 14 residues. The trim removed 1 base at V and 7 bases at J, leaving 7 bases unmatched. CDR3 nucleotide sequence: TGCGCCAGCAGCTTGAACGGGGACAGAAGTGGCTACACCTTC. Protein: CASSLNGDRSGYTF.

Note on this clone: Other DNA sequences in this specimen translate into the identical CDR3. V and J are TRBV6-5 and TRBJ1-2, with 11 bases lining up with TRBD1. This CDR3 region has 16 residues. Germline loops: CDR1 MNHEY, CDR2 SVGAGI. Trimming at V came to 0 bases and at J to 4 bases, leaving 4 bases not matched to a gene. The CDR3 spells CASSYSRTGGGYGYTF. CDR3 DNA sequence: TGTGCCAGCAGTTACTCGCGGACAGGGGGCGGCTATGGCTACACCTTC.

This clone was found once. As DNA, the CDR3 is TGTGCCAGCAGCTCCCGACAGGGTCAGAATGGCTACACCTTC. Residues: CASSSRQGQNGYTF. V gene TRBV7-9 combines with J gene TRBJ1-2; 7 nucleotides agree with TRBD1. The CDR3 totals 14 residues. V lost 4 bases and J lost 6; bases outside the gene matches: 8. The germline CDR1 and CDR2 sequences are SEHNR and FQNEAQ (reference sequence).

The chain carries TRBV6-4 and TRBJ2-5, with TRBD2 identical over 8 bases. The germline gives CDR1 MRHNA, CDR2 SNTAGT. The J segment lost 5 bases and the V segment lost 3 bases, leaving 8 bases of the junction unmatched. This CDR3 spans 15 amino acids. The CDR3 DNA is TGTGCCAGCAGTGATAGAGCGGGGGATTCGGAGACCCAGTACTTC. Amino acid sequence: CASSDRAGDSETQYF.

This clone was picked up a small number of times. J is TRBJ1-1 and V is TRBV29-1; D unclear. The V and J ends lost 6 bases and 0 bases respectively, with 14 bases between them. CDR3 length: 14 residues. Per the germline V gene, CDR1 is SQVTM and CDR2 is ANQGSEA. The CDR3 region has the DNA TGCAGCGTCACCGGGAGCCCCCTGAACACTGAAGCTTTCTTT. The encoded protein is CSVTGSPLNTEAFF.

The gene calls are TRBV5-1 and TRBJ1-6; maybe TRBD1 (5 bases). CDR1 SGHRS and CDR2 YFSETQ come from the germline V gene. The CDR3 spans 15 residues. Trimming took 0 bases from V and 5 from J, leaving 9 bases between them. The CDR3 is CASSLADRDNSPLHF. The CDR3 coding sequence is TGCGCCAGCAGCTTGGCCGACAGAGATAATTCACCCCTCCACTTT.

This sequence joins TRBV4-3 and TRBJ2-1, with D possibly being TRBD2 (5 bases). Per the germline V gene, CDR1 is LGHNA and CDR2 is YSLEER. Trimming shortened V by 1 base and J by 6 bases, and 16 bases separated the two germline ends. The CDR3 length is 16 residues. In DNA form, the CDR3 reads TGCGCCAGCAGCCAAGTAGTATTGCGGGCAGTCAATGAGCAGTTCTTC. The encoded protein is CASSQVVLRAVNEQFF.

This chain's CDR3 is CASRRGFSDTNTEAFF. The CDR3 coding sequence is TGTGCCAGCAGACGGGGATTCTCTGACACGAACACTGAAGCTTTCTTT. V usage is TRBV28 and J usage is TRBJ1-1; D is unresolved. Germline-derived CDR1 and CDR2 are MDHEN and SYDVKM. Trimming shortened V by 6 bases and J by 1 base, and 18 bases separated the two germline ends. CDR3 size: 16 residues.

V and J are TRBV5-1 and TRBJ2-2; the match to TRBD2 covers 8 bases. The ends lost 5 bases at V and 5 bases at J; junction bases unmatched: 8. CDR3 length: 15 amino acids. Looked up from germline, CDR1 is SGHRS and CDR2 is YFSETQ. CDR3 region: CASSHTGGPTGELFF. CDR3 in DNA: TGCGCCAGCAGTCACACGGGGGGGCCTACCGGGGAGCTGTTTTTT.

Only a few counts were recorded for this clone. The CDR3 reads CASRMTGGMLEQYF. CDR3 in DNA: TGTGCCAGCAGGATGACAGGGGGGATGCTCGAGCAGTACTTC. V and J are TRBV27 and TRBJ2-7; 9 bases match TRBD1. The CDR3 is 14 amino acids. With V trimmed by 6 bases and J by 6 bases, 9 bases remained unmatched. Germline-derived CDR1 and CDR2 are MNHEY and SMNVEV (reference sequence).

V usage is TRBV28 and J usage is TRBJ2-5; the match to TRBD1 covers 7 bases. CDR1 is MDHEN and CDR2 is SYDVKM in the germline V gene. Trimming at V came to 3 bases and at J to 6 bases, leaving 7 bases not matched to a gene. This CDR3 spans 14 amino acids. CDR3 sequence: CASSFPVQGQTQYF. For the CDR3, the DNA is TGTGCCAGCAGTTTCCCCGTACAGGGGCAGACCCAGTACTTC.

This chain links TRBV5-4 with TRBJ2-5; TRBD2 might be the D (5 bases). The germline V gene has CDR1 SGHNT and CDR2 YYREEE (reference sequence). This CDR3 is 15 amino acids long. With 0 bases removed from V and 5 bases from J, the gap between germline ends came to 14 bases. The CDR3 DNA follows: TGTGCCAGCAGCTTGGTCTGGGGTCGAGGGGAGACCCAGTACTTC. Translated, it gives CASSLVWGRGETQYF.